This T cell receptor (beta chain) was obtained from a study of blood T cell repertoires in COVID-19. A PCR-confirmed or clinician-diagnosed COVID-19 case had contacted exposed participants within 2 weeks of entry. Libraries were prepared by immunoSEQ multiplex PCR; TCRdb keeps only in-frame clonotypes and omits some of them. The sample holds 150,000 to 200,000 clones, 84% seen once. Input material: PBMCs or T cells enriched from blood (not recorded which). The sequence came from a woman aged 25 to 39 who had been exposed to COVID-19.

This CDR3 is CASSPTGVRETQYF. CDR3 DNA sequence: TGTGCCAGCAGCCCCACAGGGGTCCGCGAGACCCAGTACTTC. The chain has TRBV9 and TRBJ2-5; 7 bases line up with TRBD1. With V trimmed by 4 bases and J by 5 bases, 8 bases remained unmatched. CDR1 SGDLS and CDR2 YYNGEE come from the germline V gene. The CDR3 is 14 residues long. Together with reference TRBV9 and TRBJ2-5, the CDR3 gives the full variable domain: DSGVTQTPKHLITATGQRVTLRCSPRSGDLSVYWYQQSLDQGLQFLIQYYNGEERAKGNILERFSAQQFPDLHSELNLSSLELGDSALYFCASSPTGVRETQYFGPGTRLLVL.